This TCR beta chain was recovered during a study of T-cell memory formation after mild COVID-19. Study background: Each donor largely had its own TCR clusters. Study-level results: Contracting clones localized mainly to CM and EM when CD4+ and mainly to EMRA when CD8+. Clones contracting across day 15 to 85 had a balanced CD4/CD8 profile; later expanding clones leaned CD4+.

A word on this clonotype: Antigen unknown.

CDR1 DFQATT and CDR2 SNEGSKA come from the germline V gene (reference sequence). This CDR3 has 14 residues. Trimming stripped 4 bases from V and 4 bases from J, with 13 bases between. The authors produced TCR alpha and TCR beta cDNA libraries with sample barcodes and UMIs by 5'RACE using constant-segment primers. TCRdb re-called the 5' RACE reads through MiXCR, storing one row per CDR3 protein. The sample yields more than 300,000 distinct CDR3 sequences, roughly an eighth seen once. This sequence originates from a man in his late teens or twenties who had mild COVID-19 (a few samples of this study predate the infection). Cell type and time point are not known. Sequenced material: PBMCs or a T cell subset sorted from them (not recorded which). V and J are TRBV20-1 and TRBJ2-2; D might be TRBD2 (7 bases). In DNA, the CDR3 is TGCAGTGCTATACGGGGGGCGGGCACCGGGGAGCTGTTTTTT. Protein product: CSAIRGAGTGELFF.